The 24 T cell receptor beta chains in this list originate from one sample, sequenced in a study of blood T cell repertoires in COVID-19. Only in-frame clones appear in the TCRdb table, and some are missing; sequencing was by immunoSEQ multiplex PCR. This table holds 150,000 or so clones, 75% to 80% found once. Sequenced input: peripheral blood. These receptors came from a woman aged 45 to 65 with active or convalescent COVID-19.

The V gene is TRBV4-3, the J gene TRBJ1-2, with 10 bases that match TRBD1. CDR3 size: 17 residues. Trimming took 0 bases from V and 3 from J; bases not matched to a gene: 7. In germline, CDR1 is LGHNA, CDR2 YSLEER. The CDR3 loop is CASSQDTGTGDHYGYTF. Written as DNA, the CDR3 is TGCGCCAGCAGCCAAGACACCGGGACAGGGGATCACTATGGCTACACCTTC.

This chain links TRBV29-1 with TRBJ1-2, with 7 bases identical to TRBD1. The germline V gene has CDR1 SQVTM and CDR2 ANQGSEA. This CDR3 region has 12 residues. The V segment lost 7 bases and the J segment 1 base; nucleotides outside the gene matches: 3. CDR3 amino acids: CSGGDSNYGYTF. The CDR3 DNA reads as TGCAGCGGTGGGGACAGTAACTATGGCTACACCTTC.

The chain employs TRBV11-2 and TRBJ2-1, with D possibly being TRBD2 (5 bases). The CDR3 loop spans 15 amino acids. V gave up 1 base and J gave up 7 bases, with 14 bases separating them. The V gene's germline CDR1 is SGHAT and CDR2 FQNNGV. For the CDR3, the DNA is TGTGCCAGCAGCTTAGTCCGGGGTGCAGCGAATGAGCAGTTCTTC. Translated: CASSLVRGAANEQFF. The variable domain in full, completed from reference TRBV11-2 and TRBJ2-1, reads EAGVAQSPRYKIIEKRQSVAFWCNPISGHATLYWYQQILGQGPKLLIQFQNNGVVDDSQLPKDRFSAERLKGVDSTLKIQPAKLEDSAVYLCASSLVRGAANEQFFGPGTRLTVL.

This clone was detected only a few times. The chain has TRBV3-1 (or the pseudogene TRBV3-2) and TRBJ1-1, with D uncertain. Per germline, CDR1 LGHDT and CDR2 YNNKEL (reference sequence). V lost 4 bases to trimming and J lost 0 bases, with 12 bases between them. This CDR3 contains 15 residues. CDR3 sequence: CASSRAGTMNTEAFF. In DNA, the CDR3 is TGTGCCAGCAGCCGGGCGGGCACCATGAACACTGAAGCTTTCTTT.

The chain has TRBV7-2 and TRBJ2-3; D unresolved. The germline V gene has CDR1 SGHTA and CDR2 FQGNSA. This CDR3 is built from 11 residues. V gave up 11 bases and J gave up 6 bases, with 12 bases separating them. For the CDR3, the DNA is TGTGCCTCCGTTTTATTGGATACGCAGTATTTT. Translating gives CASVLLDTQYF.

The V and J genes are TRBV6-4 and TRBJ2-3; 8 nucleotides line up with TRBD1. V lost 6 bases, J lost 5 bases, and 10 bases stayed unmatched. Germline CDR1 reads MRHNA; CDR2 reads SNTAGT. This CDR3 has 15 amino acids. The CDR3 here is CASSAGTGPVDTQYF. In DNA, the CDR3 is TGTGCCAGCAGCGCCGGGACAGGACCCGTAGATACGCAGTATTTT.

The rearrangement links TRBV5-1 to TRBJ2-2, with D hard to call. CDR3 length equals 17 residues. The germline gives CDR1 SGHRS, CDR2 YFSETQ. Trimming took off 0 bases at V and 4 bases at J, with 16 bases between the two ends. Here the CDR3 DNA reads TGCGCCAGCAGCTTGGTGCAGGCAATCGCCATCACCGGGGAGCTGTTTTTT. Its protein is CASSLVQAIAITGELFF. The full variable domain, in which reference TRBV5-1 and TRBJ2-2 provide the parts outside the CDR3, is KAGVTQTPRYLIKTRGQQVTLSCSPISGHRSVSWYQQTPGQGLQFLFEYFSETQRNKGNFPGRFSGRQFSNSRSEMNVSTLELGDSALYLCASSLVQAIAITGELFFGEGSRLTVL.

The gene calls are TRBV5-6 and TRBJ2-7; D is ambiguous. Trimming pared 2 bases from V and 4 bases from J, leaving 13 bases between. The CDR3 runs to 14 residues. The germline CDR1 and CDR2 sequences are SGHDT and YYEEEE. The CDR3 DNA is TGTGCCAGCAGCTTAGACACGCCGATTTACGAGCAGTACTTC. Protein sequence: CASSLDTPIYEQYF.

This rearrangement joins TRBV28 to TRBJ2-1; 8 bases fit TRBD1. After removal of 2 bases from V and 6 bases from J, the junction contained 12 bases not matched to a gene. This CDR3 spans 17 amino acids. In germline, CDR1 is MDHEN, CDR2 SYDVKM. The CDR3 loop reads CASSLVFDRGFRNEQFF. The CDR3 nucleotides are TGTGCCAGCAGTTTAGTTTTTGACAGGGGATTCCGCAATGAGCAGTTCTTC.

This chain uses TRBV7-8 with TRBJ1-1, with D unresolved. This CDR3 is built from 12 residues. V was cut by 7 bases and J by 2 bases, with 8 bases left in between. Looked up from germline, CDR1 is SGHVS and CDR2 is FQNEAQ. The CDR3 DNA sequence: TGTGCCAGCAAGAGTCTAAACACTGAAGCTTTCTTT. Translating it yields CASKSLNTEAFF.

V is TRBV2 and J is TRBJ2-7; TRBD1 aligns across 10 bases. This CDR3 comprises 14 residues. The germline V gene encodes CDR1 SNHLY and CDR2 FYNNEI. After removal of 6 bases from V and 3 bases from J, the junction contained 5 bases not matched to a gene. The chain's CDR3 is CASRAGTGDYEQYF. CDR3 coding DNA: TGTGCCAGCAGGGCCGGGACAGGGGACTACGAGCAGTACTTC. The entire variable domain, with the rest obtained from reference TRBV2 and TRBJ2-7, is as follows: EPEVTQTPSHQVTQMGQEVILRCVPISNHLYFYWYRQILGQKVEFLVSFYNNEISEKSEIFDDQFSVERPDGSNFTLKIRSTKLEDSAMYFCASRAGTGDYEQYFGPGTRLTVT.

The chain carries TRBV28 and TRBJ2-1; TRBD2 aligns across 7 bases. The CDR3 is made up of 16 amino acids. Germline V gene lookup returns CDR1 MDHEN and CDR2 SYDVKM. V was pared by 5 bases and J by 8 bases, with 15 bases of the junction left unmatched. The CDR3 reads CASSPREAGMRDEQFF. CDR3 sequence (DNA): TGTGCCAGCAGTCCTCGTGAAGCGGGGATGAGGGATGAGCAGTTCTTC. Full variable domain (outside the CDR3, taken from reference TRBV28 and TRBJ2-1): DVKVTQSSRYLVKRTGEKVFLECVQDMDHENMFWYRQDPGLGLRLIYFSYDVKMKEKGDIPEGYSVSREKKERFSLILESASTNQTSMYLCASSPREAGMRDEQFFGPGTRLTVL.

The rearrangement links TRBV28 to TRBJ1-4, with 8 bases matching TRBD1. Germline loops: CDR1 MDHEN, CDR2 SYDVKM. The CDR3 is 14 residues long. After removal of 2 bases from V and 6 bases from J, the junction contained 2 bases not matched to a gene. CDR3 DNA: TGTGCCAGCAGTTTAACAGGGGGAGATGAAAAACTGTTTTTT. It encodes CASSLTGGDEKLFF.

As to this clone: Other DNA sequences in the same sample also yield this CDR3. The chain combines TRBV3-1 (or the pseudogene TRBV3-2) with TRBJ1-2; TRBD1 matches at 7 bases. The V segment lost 2 bases and the J segment 4 bases; nucleotides outside the gene matches: 4. This CDR3 has 14 residues. Germline CDR1 reads LGHDT; CDR2 reads YNNKEL (reference sequence). DNA for the CDR3: TGTGCCAGCAGCCAACAGGGGGGTGGCTATGGCTACACCTTC. Translation gives CASSQQGGGYGYTF.

The chain combines TRBV28 with TRBJ1-2; 8 bases line up with TRBD1. Germline V gene lookup returns CDR1 MDHEN and CDR2 SYDVKM. Trimming cost V 5 bases and J 8 bases; bases outside gene matches: 4. The CDR3 runs to 12 residues. CDR3 bases: TGTGCCAGCAGTAGGACAGGGAAAGGCTACACCTTC. Translating it yields CASSRTGKGYTF.

This clone came up once. The gene calls are TRBV6-2 or TRBV6-3 and TRBJ2-2; maybe TRBD2 (6 bases). This CDR3 region has 17 residues. V lost 1 base and J lost 0, with 12 bases in between. Germline CDR1 is MNHEY and CDR2 is SVGEGT. CDR3 bases: TGTGCCAGCAGTTACTGGTGGGGGGACTCGAACACCGGGGAGCTGTTTTTT. Its protein product is CASSYWWGDSNTGELFF.

CDR3 nucleotides: TGTGCCAGCAGCGCTCCGAGCGGGGTGGAGACCCAGTACTTC. Its protein is CASSAPSGVETQYF. The rearrangement links TRBV7-8 to TRBJ2-5; 7 bases agree with TRBD2. The CDR3 covers 14 residues. After removal of 5 bases from V and 5 bases from J, the junction contained 8 bases not matched to a gene. Germline CDR1 and CDR2: SGHVS and FQNEAQ.

As for this clone: A read error may produce the germline difference seen at one junction end. This chain connects TRBV18 to TRBJ1-2, with a possible D match to TRBD1 (6 bases). The length of the CDR3 is 16 residues. The germline V gene encodes CDR1 KGHSH and CDR2 LQKENI. The DNA for the CDR3 is TGTGCCAGCTCACCACCTAACCAGGGGCCCCTCTATGGCTACATCTTC. It encodes CASSPPNQGPLYGYIF.

This clone was recorded a few times. The genes are TRBV9 and TRBJ1-1, with D uncertain. The germline V gene has CDR1 SGDLS and CDR2 YYNGEE. This CDR3 is built from 15 residues. V was pared by 0 bases and J by 5 bases, with 14 bases between. CDR3 amino acids: CASSVEGSVMTEAFF. The CDR3 DNA is TGTGCCAGCAGCGTAGAGGGTAGCGTGATGACTGAAGCTTTCTTT.

This rearrangement joins TRBV18 to TRBJ1-3, with 9 nucleotides matching TRBD1. In germline, CDR1 is KGHSH, CDR2 LQKENI. Losses at the gene ends were 0 bases for V and 7 bases for J; bases not matched to a gene: 4. The CDR3 is made up of 15 amino acids. CDR3 protein: CASSPPDRGMNTIYF. The CDR3, as DNA: TGTGCCAGCTCACCACCGGACAGGGGAATGAACACCATATATTTT.

This clone was counted only a few times. J is TRBJ2-2 and V is TRBV5-1; a weak D match, TRBD2 (5 bases). The CDR3 has 17 residues. The germline V gene has CDR1 SGHRS and CDR2 YFSETQ. The V gene lost 3 bases and the J gene lost 5 bases, with 20 bases spanning the gap. CDR3 sequence reads: CASSSLRPAEGTGELFF. CDR3 coding DNA: TGCGCCAGCAGCTCCCTGCGGCCCGCCGAGGGTACCGGGGAGCTGTTTTTT.

Remarks on this clone: Other DNA sequences in this specimen translate into the identical CDR3. This chain connects TRBV9 to TRBJ2-2; D is undetermined. This CDR3 spans 12 amino acids. V lost 0 bases and J lost 6, with 3 bases in between. Germline CDR1 is SGDLS and CDR2 is YYNGEE. For the CDR3, the DNA is TGTGCCAGCAGCGTAGCGGCCGGGGAGCTGTTTTTT. It yields the protein CASSVAAGELFF. Full variable domain (remainder filled in from reference TRBV9 and TRBJ2-2): DSGVTQTPKHLITATGQRVTLRCSPRSGDLSVYWYQQSLDQGLQFLIQYYNGEERAKGNILERFSAQQFPDLHSELNLSSLELGDSALYFCASSVAAGELFFGEGSRLTVL.

The chain combines TRBV28 with TRBJ2-1, with 15 bases lining up with TRBD2. The CDR3 has 14 amino acids. Germline CDR1 and CDR2: MDHEN and SYDVKM. The trim removed 4 bases at V and 10 bases at J, leaving 2 bases unmatched. The DNA of the CDR3 is TGTGCCAGCAGTTCCGGGACTAGCGGGAGGGAGCAGTTCTTC. It is translated as CASSSGTSGREQFF.

The rearrangement links TRBV10-3 to TRBJ1-1, with 8 bases that match TRBD1. The length of the CDR3 is 15 residues. CDR1 is ENHRY, CDR2 SYGVKD, per germline. Trimming removed 0 bases from V and 6 bases from J; junction bases left unmatched: 6. The CDR3 DNA reads TGTGCCATCAGTGAGTCAGGACAGGGAGTCCCTGAAGCTTTCTTT. It specifies CAISESGQGVPEAFF.